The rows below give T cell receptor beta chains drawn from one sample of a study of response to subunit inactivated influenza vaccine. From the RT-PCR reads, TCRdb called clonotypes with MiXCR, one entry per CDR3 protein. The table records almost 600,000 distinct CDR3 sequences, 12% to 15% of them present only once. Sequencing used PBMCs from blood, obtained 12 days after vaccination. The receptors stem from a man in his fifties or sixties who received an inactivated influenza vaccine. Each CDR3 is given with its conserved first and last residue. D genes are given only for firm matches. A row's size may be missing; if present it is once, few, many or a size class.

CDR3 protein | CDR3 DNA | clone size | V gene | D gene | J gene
CASSQDPQRGRVQETQYF | TGCGCCAGCAGCCAAGATCCTCAGCGGGGGAGAGTTCAAGAGACCCAGTACTTC | few | TRBV4-3 | TRBD2 | TRBJ2-5
CSVEAGVGYEQYF | TGCAGCGTTGAAGCGGGGGTTGGGTACGAGCAGTACTTC | many | TRBV29-1 | NA | TRBJ2-7
CASSLAARQGLTKNIQYF | TGTGCCAGCAGCTTAGCGGCGAGGCAGGGTCTTACCAAAAACATTCAGTACTTC | many | TRBV7-2 | NA | TRBJ2-4
CASTTGGNEQFF | TGTGCCAGCACCACAGGGGGTAATGAGCAGTTCTTC | few | TRBV4-2 | TRBD1 | TRBJ2-1
CASSLEVGGPSSSYNEQFF | TGCGCCAGCAGCTTGGAAGTGGGAGGGCCCTCTAGCTCCTACAATGAGCAGTTCTTC | few | TRBV5-1 | TRBD2 | TRBJ2-1
CASSSGLAGGYEQYF | TGTGCCAGCAGCTCGGGACTAGCGGGAGGCTACGAGCAGTACTTC | many | TRBV7-6 | TRBD2 | TRBJ2-7
CASSILAGGKNIQYF | TGTGCCAGCAGTATACTAGCGGGGGGGAAAAACATTCAGTACTTC | many | TRBV12-3/TRBV12-4 | TRBD2 | TRBJ2-4
CSAPPAGAGPSGETQYF | TGCAGTGCTCCCCCTGCTGGGGCAGGGCCGAGTGGGGAGACCCAGTACTTC | NA | TRBV20-1 | NA | TRBJ2-5
CASSPGGQGGNYGYTF | TGTGCCAGCAGCCCGGGGGGACAGGGCGGAAACTATGGCTACACCTTC | few | TRBV7-2 | TRBD1 | TRBJ1-2
CASSLHGRVTDTQYF | TGTGCCAGCAGCTTACACGGCAGGGTCACAGATACGCAGTATTTT | many | TRBV7-2 | NA | TRBJ2-3
CASSLEGRLVDTQYF | TGTGCCAGCAGTTTAGAGGGTCGTCTAGTCGATACGCAGTATTTT | few | TRBV12-3/TRBV12-4 | NA | TRBJ2-3
CASSLEGSSQWGEQFF | TGCGCCAGCAGCTTGGAGGGGTCCTCTCAGTGGGGGGAGCAGTTCTTC | NA | TRBV5-1 | NA | TRBJ2-1
CASSPRQGGTDNQPQHF | TGTGCCAGCTCACCAAGGCAGGGGGGAACTGACAATCAGCCCCAGCATTTT | NA | TRBV18 | TRBD1 | TRBJ1-5
CAISEGLAGGPQFF | TGTGCCATCAGTGAGGGGTTAGCGGGAGGGCCGCAGTTCTTC | few | TRBV10-3 | TRBD2 | TRBJ2-1
CASSQAAVRSGRFSNEQFF | TGTGCCAGCAGCCAAGCGGCAGTCCGTAGCGGGAGATTTAGCAATGAGCAGTTCTTC | NA | TRBV3-1 | TRBD2 | TRBJ2-1
CASSPRRDRVNEQFF | TGTGCCAGCAGCCCGAGGCGGGACAGGGTGAATGAGCAGTTCTTC | NA | TRBV7-2 | TRBD1 | TRBJ2-1
CASSQLGRFNEKLFF | TGTGCCAGCAGCCAACTCGGACGGTTTAATGAAAAACTGTTTTTT | few | TRBV14 | NA | TRBJ1-4
CASSFNWYGYTF | TGTGCCAGCAGTTTTAACTGGTATGGCTACACCTTC | many | TRBV12-3/TRBV12-4 | NA | TRBJ1-2
CASTEGSASTDTQYF | TGTGCCAGCACCGAAGGGTCCGCAAGCACAGATACGCAGTATTTT | few | TRBV25-1 | NA | TRBJ2-3
CASGYLRGDTQYF | TGCGCCAGCGGCTACTTAAGGGGGGATACGCAGTATTTT | NA | TRBV5-1 | NA | TRBJ2-3
CASSSAGSNTGELFF | TGTGCCAGCAGTTCTGCGGGGTCGAACACCGGGGAGCTGTTTTTT | NA | TRBV12-3/TRBV12-4 | NA | TRBJ2-2
CASSLGGASTDTQYF | TGTGCCAGCAGCCTGGGTGGCGCTAGCACAGATACGCAGTATTTT | many | TRBV12-3/TRBV12-4 | NA | TRBJ2-3
CASSQDRGPQPQHF | TGTGCCAGCAGCCAGGACAGGGGGCCCCAGCCCCAGCATTTT | few | TRBV6-2/TRBV6-3 | TRBD1 | TRBJ1-5
CATSRDSGVAYEQYF | TGTGCCACCAGCAGAGATAGCGGGGTGGCCTACGAGCAGTACTTC | NA | TRBV15 | TRBD2 | TRBJ2-7
CASSLGEGFETQYF | TGTGCCAGCAGCTTAGGCGAGGGGTTTGAGACCCAGTACTTC | NA | TRBV7-8 | NA | TRBJ2-5